The rows below give T cell receptor beta chains drawn from one sample of a study of blood T cells in healthy people across ages. MiXCR was run by TCRdb on the 5' RACE reads, yielding one entry per CDR3 protein. The top ten clones hold 7% to 9% of a sample with over a million distinct CDR3 sequences, 42% of them seen once. Input material: blood. The receptors originated from a woman aged 18-35 years in good health. Each CDR3 is given with its conserved first and last residue. D genes are given only for firm matches. Size is omitted from some rows. Given values are once, few, many or a class for expanded clones.

abundance	j_gene	d_gene	v_gene	CDR3nt	CDR3aa
many	TRBJ1-4	TRBD1	TRBV12-3/TRBV12-4	TGTGCCAGCACGGCGGGACAGGGGGGAAAACTGTTTTTT	CASTAGQGGKLFF
.	TRBJ1-2	TRBD1	TRBV7-2	TGTGCCGTGACAGGGAAGGGGGCTAACTATGGCTACACCTTC	CAVTGKGANYGYTF
.	TRBJ1-1	.	TRBV20-1	TGCAGTGGGACGGGACACGCGAACACTGAAGCTTTCTTT	CSGTGHANTEAFF
.	TRBJ2-3	.	TRBV7-9	TGTGCCAGCAGCACCCAGGGAGATACGCAGTATTTT	CASSTQGDTQYF
.	TRBJ1-1	.	TRBV6-5	TGTGCCAGCAGTACCCTAGGGACTGAAGCTTTCTTT	CASSTLGTEAFF
.	TRBJ2-1	TRBD2	TRBV12-3/TRBV12-4	TGTGCCAGCAGATCGGGGGGGACTAGCATGGATGAGCAGTTCTTC	CASRSGGTSMDEQFF
.	TRBJ2-1	.	TRBV7-2	TGTGCCAGCAGCTTAGGCGGGACAGGTGCGCGGGGGGAGCAGTTCTTC	CASSLGGTGARGEQFF
.	TRBJ2-3	.	TRBV2	TGTGCCAGCGCCTGGGGGGAAAGCACAGATACGCAGTATTTT	CASAWGESTDTQYF
many	TRBJ2-7	TRBD2	TRBV7-2	TGTGCCAGCAGCAATCATGCGGGGGGGTCCTACGAGCAGTACTTC	CASSNHAGGSYEQYF
.	TRBJ2-7	.	TRBV5-1	TGCGCCAGCAGCTTGGGACTCAAAGGAGGCGAGCAGTACTTC	CASSLGLKGGEQYF
.	TRBJ2-1	.	TRBV20-1	TGCAGTGCCACCGGGAGAGCCCTAAATGAGCAGTTCTTC	CSATGRALNEQFF
few	TRBJ2-5	.	TRBV6-1	TGTGCCAGCAGACCTGACTGGTGGGGAGGATTGGTCGGAACGCAAGAGACCCAGTACTTC	CASRPDWWGGLVGTQETQYF
.	TRBJ2-7	TRBD2	TRBV27	TGTGCCAGCAGACGACTAGCGGGAATCTACGAGCAGTACTTC	CASRRLAGIYEQYF
.	TRBJ1-6	.	TRBV20-1	TGCAGTGCTAGAGCATGGGGGATCGAACCCCTCCACTTT	CSARAWGIEPLHF
.	TRBJ2-1	.	TRBV5-1	TGCGCCAGCAGCTTGGCCCCTACCGGGACGCTTGACAATGAGCAGTTCTTC	CASSLAPTGTLDNEQFF
few	TRBJ2-5	TRBD1	TRBV7-3	TGTGCCAGCAGCTTAATGGGCAGGGGGAAAGGGGAGACCCAGTACTTC	CASSLMGRGKGETQYF
.	TRBJ2-7	.	TRBV12-5	TGTGCTAGTGGTTCCCACACCGAGCAGTACTTC	CASGSHTEQYF
.	TRBJ2-3	TRBD2	TRBV4-1	TGCGCCAGCAGCCAAGATCACAGGGTAGCGGGAAGCCCAGATACGCAGTATTTT	CASSQDHRVAGSPDTQYF
.	TRBJ1-1	TRBD1	TRBV5-1	TGCGCCAGCAGCGGGGGGTTTACAGGGGGCACTGAAGCTTTCTTT	CASSGGFTGGTEAFF
.	TRBJ1-1	TRBD1	TRBV7-9	TGTGCCAGCAGCCCCCCCGGGACAGTGGACACTGAAGCTTTCTTT	CASSPPGTVDTEAFF
few	TRBJ2-3	.	TRBV7-9	TGTGCCAGCAGCACCACTAGACTTCCATCAGATACGCAGTATTTT	CASSTTRLPSDTQYF
.	TRBJ2-3	.	TRBV4-1	TGCGCCAGCAGCCAAGATTTAGGGACTGCCCAAGATACGCAGTATTTT	CASSQDLGTAQDTQYF
few	TRBJ2-3	.	TRBV20-1	TGCAGTGACCGGGCTAGCGGCACAGATACGCAGTATTTT	CSDRASGTDTQYF
few	TRBJ2-3	TRBD1	TRBV7-9	TGTGCCAGCAGCTTGCAGGGGGCATTACGCACAGATACGCAGTATTTT	CASSLQGALRTDTQYF
.	TRBJ2-7	.	TRBV5-1	TGCGCCAGCAGCTTGGTCAAGGGGGAGCAGTACTTC	CASSLVKGEQYF
.	TRBJ1-1	.	TRBV7-2	TGTGCCAGCAGCTCTTACGGACGGAACACTGAAGCTTTCTTT	CASSSYGRNTEAFF
.	TRBJ2-1	TRBD2	TRBV7-2	TGTGCCAGCAGCTTAATGTCTAGCGGGGGGTTATGTGAGCAGTTCTTC	CASSLMSSGGLCEQFF
.	TRBJ2-1	.	TRBV12-3/TRBV12-4	TGTGCCAGCAGTTTAGCGGAGACTAGTGAGCAGTTCTTC	CASSLAETSEQFF
.	TRBJ1-2	.	TRBV7-3	TGTGCCAGCAGCGAACAGGGTGGTGGGGACTATGGCTACACCTTC	CASSEQGGGDYGYTF
.	TRBJ2-7	.	TRBV11-2	TGTGCCAGCAGCTTCGGCCTAGGGGTCGAGCAGTACTTC	CASSFGLGVEQYF
.	TRBJ1-3	.	TRBV20-1	TGCAGTGCTAACCTACAGGGAGGAAACACCATATATTTT	CSANLQGGNTIYF
few	TRBJ2-6	.	TRBV5-1	TGCGCCAGCAGCTCCGACCTGTCTGGGGCCAACGTCCTGACTTTC	CASSSDLSGANVLTF
.	TRBJ2-5	TRBD2	TRBV9	TGTGCCAGCAGCGCCTATAGCGGGGGAAGGGAAGAGACCCAGTACTTC	CASSAYSGGREETQYF
few	TRBJ2-3	.	TRBV20-1	TGCAGTGCCTGGGAAGACCTCAGCACAGATACGCAGTATTTT	CSAWEDLSTDTQYF
few	TRBJ2-7	.	TRBV7-2	TGTGCCAGCAGCGGGGACCATACCATCTTCTACGAGCAGTACTTC	CASSGDHTIFYEQYF
.	TRBJ1-1	TRBD1	TRBV5-6	TGTGCCAGCAGCTTGGTCGGGACAGGGTCGACTGAAGCTTTCTTT	CASSLVGTGSTEAFF
few	TRBJ2-1	TRBD2	TRBV29-1	TGCAGCGCCTCAGATAGCGGGCCACCTTCTTCCTACAATGAGCAGTTCTTC	CSASDSGPPSSYNEQFF
.	TRBJ2-2	TRBD1	TRBV6-2/TRBV6-3	TGTGCCAGCAGTCATGGGACAGGTCACGGGGAGCTGTTTTTT	CASSHGTGHGELFF
few	TRBJ2-5	.	TRBV25-1	TGTGCCAGCAGTGAAATAACAGGGATCGAGACCCAGTACTTC	CASSEITGIETQYF
few	TRBJ2-1	TRBD2	TRBV20-1	TGCAGTGCTAGAGATCCCCGGCTAGCGGGAGTTCATCCCCTCTACAATGAGCAGTTCTTC	CSARDPRLAGVHPLYNEQFF
.	TRBJ2-5	.	TRBV29-1	TGCAGCGTTGAAGAACGGGGCAGGGAGACCCAGTACTTC	CSVEERGRETQYF
.	TRBJ2-2	TRBD1	TRBV29-1	TGCAGCGTTGAAGGAGGGACAGCCCTTTTCGGGGAGCTGTTTTTT	CSVEGGTALFGELFF
.	TRBJ2-5	TRBD2	TRBV3-1	TGTGCCAGCAGCCAAGAATTTGAAAGCGGGGGGTATGGAGAGACCCAGTACTTC	CASSQEFESGGYGETQYF
once	TRBJ1-1	TRBD1	TRBV5-1	TGCGCCAGCAGCTTTTTCAACAGGGGGCACACTGAAGCTTTCTTT	CASSFFNRGHTEAFF
.	TRBJ1-5	.	TRBV20-1	TGCAGTGCTAGGGAGGAGGGTAGGGGCAATCAGCCCCAGCATTTT	CSAREEGRGNQPQHF
.	TRBJ2-5	TRBD1	TRBV6-5	TGTGCCAGCAGTTTCCCACCGGGACAGGGGCCGCTCCAAGAGACCCAGTACTTC	CASSFPPGQGPLQETQYF
.	TRBJ2-3	.	TRBV15	TGTGCCACCAGCAGAGATTTATTTACCCCAGATACGCAGTATTTT	CATSRDLFTPDTQYF
.	TRBJ1-5	.	TRBV7-2	TGTGCCAGCAGCACCATTAAGAATCAGCCCCAGCATTTT	CASSTIKNQPQHF
few	TRBJ2-7	TRBD1	TRBV15	TGTGCCACCAGCAGAGATTCACAGGGGGCAGGCGAGCAGTACTTC	CATSRDSQGAGEQYF
.	TRBJ2-5	.	TRBV20-1	TGCAGTGCCCGACCCGCGAAACTAGACCAAAGGGAGACCCAGTACTTC	CSARPAKLDQRETQYF
.	TRBJ2-7	.	TRBV25-1	TGTGCCAGCAGTTCCAGCCTCGGGGAATCCTACAATGAGCAGTACTTC	CASSSSLGESYNEQYF
few	TRBJ2-7	TRBD2	TRBV5-1	TGCGCCAGCAGCTTACAAGCGGGAGGCCCCGAGCAGTACTTC	CASSLQAGGPEQYF
.	TRBJ1-1	.	TRBV6-6	TGTGCCAGCAGCCCTACAGTCCCTGAAGCTTTCTTT	CASSPTVPEAFF
few	TRBJ2-7	TRBD1	TRBV9	TGTGCCAGCAGCCCCGGGACAGGGGGCGTTGTTTTCGACGAGCAGTACTTC	CASSPGTGGVVFDEQYF
.	TRBJ2-1	TRBD2	TRBV29-1	TGCAGCGTTGAGACTAGCGGGATCCATCCCTCCTACAATGAGCAGTTCTTC	CSVETSGIHPSYNEQFF